This paragraph reports one TCR beta chain. The antigen is undetermined. The sample belongs to a study of T cells expressing NK-cell markers. Turning to the study itself: Of eight sequenced donors, seven were HCMV-seropositive and one HCMV-seronegative. Study observations and caveats: The HCMV specificity of the expanded NKG2C+ T cell clones stayed unresolved.

UMI-tagged 5'RACE template switching yielded the TCR beta cDNA. TCRdb reprocessed the 5' RACE reads and reports one entry per CDR3 protein, with no DNA. The sample table sets out approximately 420,000 distinct CDR3 sequences. The source material was blood T cells: a sorted CD56 or NKG2C T cell subset, CD4+ or CD8+ T cells, or bulk PBMC T cells (not recorded which). The TCR was taken from a woman aged 50 to 60 in good health.

The CDR3 loop is CASSPGDRGGNYGYTF. The chain has TRBV5-1 and TRBJ1-2; TCRdb calls TRBD1, which cannot be checked without DNA. The germline V gene has CDR1 SGHRS and CDR2 YFSETQ. The CDR3 is made up of 16 amino acids.